One sample yielded the 16 T cell receptor beta chains listed below, sequenced in a study of memory CD4+ T cells and cytomegalovirus serostatus. The sort gate was single viable CD3+CD4+CD8-CD45RO+ cells for memory CD4+ T cells. The assay was immunoSEQ multiplex PCR, and TCRdb's table has in-frame clones only and misses some. The table has approximately 70,000 clones, more than 75% seen once. The sequencing input was memory CD4+ T cells from blood. The receptor source for this set is an adult in good health and CMV-seropositive.

This chain links TRBV5-6 with TRBJ2-3, with D maybe TRBD2 (6 bases). The CDR3 loop spans 16 amino acids. V dropped 4 bases and J dropped 4 bases, with 19 bases sitting between them. Germline CDR1 reads SGHDT; CDR2 reads YYEEEE. The chain's CDR3 is CASSARLEMQADTQYF. The CDR3 DNA sequence: TGTGCCAGCAGCGCCAGACTAGAAATGCAGGCAGATACGCAGTATTTT.

V is TRBV6-5 and J is TRBJ2-7, with D perhaps matching TRBD2 (6 bases). The V gene's germline CDR1 is MNHEY and CDR2 SVGAGI. CDR3 length: 13 residues. V dropped 4 bases and J dropped 6 bases, with 13 bases sitting between them. CDR3 sequence reads: CASSSPGTVEQYF. The DNA for the CDR3 is TGTGCCAGCAGTTCGCCCGGGACTGTCGAGCAGTACTTC.

The gene calls are TRBV18 and TRBJ1-1; D gene uncertain. The germline V gene has CDR1 KGHSH and CDR2 LQKENI. This CDR3 has 13 residues. Trimming removed 0 bases from V and 5 bases from J, with 7 bases in between. The CDR3 DNA sequence: TGTGCCAGCTCACCACCGTTTCGTACTGAAGCTTTCTTT. This encodes CASSPPFRTEAFF.

This rearrangement joins TRBV5-1 to TRBJ1-2; D gene uncertain. CDR1 and CDR2 from the germline V gene are SGHRS and YFSETQ. Trimming pared 0 bases from V and 7 bases from J, leaving 13 bases between. The CDR3 has 14 amino acids. Here the CDR3 DNA reads TGCGCCAGCAGCTTGGGGTTGACGGTCGGTGGCTACACCTTC. Protein sequence: CASSLGLTVGGYTF.

The genes are TRBV2 and TRBJ2-5; 7 nucleotides line up with TRBD2. Germline trimming cut 5 bases from V and 3 bases from J; bases unmatched to any gene: 3. This CDR3 has 13 amino acids. CDR1 and CDR2 from the germline V gene are SNHLY and FYNNEI. The chain's CDR3 is CASSTGTKETQYF. The CDR3 region has the DNA TGTGCCAGCAGTACCGGGACTAAAGAGACCCAGTACTTC.

This clone was picked up one time. The chain combines TRBV16 with TRBJ2-7; D possibly corresponds to TRBD2 (6 bases). V was clipped by 0 bases and J by 7 bases, with 22 bases between them. Germline V CDR1 and CDR2: KGHSY, FQNENV. CDR3 length: 17 residues. The DNA of the CDR3 is TGTGCCAGCAGCCAATCAGCTAGCGCGGGCTTCCGTAGGGAGCAGTACTTC. Residues: CASSQSASAGFRREQYF.

CDR3 DNA sequence: TGTGCCATCACCAGGACAGCGAACACTGAAGCTTTCTTT. Encoded protein: CAITRTANTEAFF. This chain links TRBV10-3 with TRBJ1-1; a possible D gene is TRBD1 (6 bases). V was pared by 7 bases and J by 1 base, with 10 bases between. Per germline, CDR1 ENHRY and CDR2 SYGVKD. This CDR3 has 13 residues.

This clone was recorded once. CDR3 protein: CASSFRDRAHF. In nucleotides, the CDR3 is TGTGCCAGCAGTTTTCGGGACAGGGCCCATTTT. The V gene is TRBV6-5, the J gene TRBJ1-5, with 9 bases aligning to TRBD1. Losses at the gene ends were 4 bases for V and 16 bases for J; bases not matched to a gene: 5. Germline CDR1 MNHEY, CDR2 SVGAGI. The CDR3 runs 11 residues.

The V and J genes are TRBV14 and TRBJ2-7; D gene ambiguous. Trimming removed 1 base from V and 6 bases from J, with 10 bases in between. Germline V gene lookup returns CDR1 SGHDN and CDR2 FVKESK. The CDR3 covers 13 residues. The CDR3 DNA sequence: TGTGCCAGCAGCCAAGCCCCACGAGCCGAGCAGTACTTC. Amino acids: CASSQAPRAEQYF.

The gene calls are TRBV5-3 and TRBJ2-7; no reliable D call. TRBV5-3 is sorted into the ORF group, with uncertain function. The CDR3 has 14 amino acids. V gave up 0 bases and J gave up 7 bases, with 14 bases separating them. CDR3 sequence: CARSLAWADPEQYF. CDR3 DNA sequence: TGTGCCAGAAGCTTGGCGTGGGCGGACCCAGAGCAGTACTTC.

The chain uses TRBV29-1 and TRBJ2-6; D not resolved. V was cut by 1 base and J by 0 bases, with 4 bases left in between. The germline gives CDR1 SQVTM, CDR2 ANQGSEA. The CDR3 covers 14 residues. CDR3 bases: TGCAGCGTTGAAGGGGGCTCTGGGGCCAACGTCCTGACTTTC. Translating it yields CSVEGGSGANVLTF.

The chain is built from TRBV4-1 and TRBJ1-2; TRBD1 is a possible D gene (5 bases). The CDR3 covers 15 residues. CDR1 is MGHRA and CDR2 is YSYEKL in the germline V gene. Trimming took off 0 bases at V and 2 bases at J, with 10 bases between the two ends. Here the CDR3 reads CASSQEDSPNYGYTF. As DNA, the CDR3 is TGCGCCAGCAGCCAAGAAGACAGCCCAAACTATGGCTACACCTTC.

The genes are TRBV4-3 and TRBJ2-7; 10 nucleotides match TRBD1. V lost 3 bases, J lost 2 bases, and 1 base stayed unmatched. CDR1 and CDR2 from the germline V gene are LGHNA and YSLEER. CDR3 length: 14 residues. The CDR3: CASSQDRGTYEQYF. As DNA, the CDR3 is TGCGCCAGCAGCCAGGACAGGGGGACCTACGAGCAGTACTTC.

This clone was found once. This chain connects TRBV7-9 to TRBJ2-7; 7 nucleotides agree with TRBD1. CDR1 SEHNR and CDR2 FQNEAQ come from the germline V gene (reference sequence). CDR3 length: 14 residues. The junction had 7 bases not matched to a gene; V was cut back by 5 bases and J by 3 bases. CDR3 nucleotides: TGTGCCAGCAGCCCTTGGACAGGAGACTACGAGCAGTACTTC. This encodes CASSPWTGDYEQYF.

The V call is TRBV5-1, the J call TRBJ1-1, with D perhaps TRBD1 (5 bases). Looked up from germline, CDR1 is SGHRS and CDR2 is YFSETQ. Trimming cost V 0 bases and J 0 bases, with 12 bases left between them. The CDR3 extends over 16 amino acids. CDR3 sequence: CASSLGVDRLNTEAFF. The CDR3 DNA follows: TGCGCCAGCAGCTTGGGTGTCGACAGACTGAACACTGAAGCTTTCTTT. Variable domain in full (rest from reference TRBV5-1 and TRBJ1-1): KAGVTQTPRYLIKTRGQQVTLSCSPISGHRSVSWYQQTPGQGLQFLFEYFSETQRNKGNFPGRFSGRQFSNSRSEMNVSTLELGDSALYLCASSLGVDRLNTEAFFGQGTRLTVV.

This clone was detected only a few times. The chain is built from TRBV25-1 and TRBJ2-7; 7 positions agree with TRBD2. The length of the CDR3 is 13 residues. Germline V gene sequence: CDR1 MGHDK, CDR2 SYGVNS. The trim removed 10 bases at V and 1 base at J, leaving 7 bases unmatched. CDR3 sequence reads: CATKSAGSYEQYF. In DNA form, the CDR3 reads TGTGCCACCAAGTCAGCGGGATCCTACGAGCAGTACTTC.